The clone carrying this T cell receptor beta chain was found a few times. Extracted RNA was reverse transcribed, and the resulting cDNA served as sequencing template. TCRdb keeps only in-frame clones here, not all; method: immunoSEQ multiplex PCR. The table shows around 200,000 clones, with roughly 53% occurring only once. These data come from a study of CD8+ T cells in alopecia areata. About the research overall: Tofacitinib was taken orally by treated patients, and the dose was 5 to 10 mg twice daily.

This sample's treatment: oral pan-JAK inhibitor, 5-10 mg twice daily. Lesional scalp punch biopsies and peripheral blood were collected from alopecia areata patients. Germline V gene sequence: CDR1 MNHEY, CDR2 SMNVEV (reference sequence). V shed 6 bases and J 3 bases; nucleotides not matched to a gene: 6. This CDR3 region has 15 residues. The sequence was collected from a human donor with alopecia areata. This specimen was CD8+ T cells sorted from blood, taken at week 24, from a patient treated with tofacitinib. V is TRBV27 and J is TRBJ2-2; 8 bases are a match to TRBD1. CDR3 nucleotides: TGTGCCAGCAGGGAAGGACAGGGTTACACCGGGGAGCTGTTTTTT. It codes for CASREGQGYTGELFF.